Listed below are T cell receptor beta chains from one sample, sequenced in a study of T cell repertoires in cytomegalovirus infection. These receptors' antigens are unknown. MiXCR, applied by TCRdb to the reads, yields one record per CDR3 protein. The table has about 110,000 distinct CDR3 sequences, roughly 30% seen once. The sequencing used CD8+ T cells from cultured PBMCs, collected from culture after CMV antigen stimulation. The receptors shown here come from a human donor in good health (CMV status not recorded). Some clones in this sample may be carry-over from other donors' samples. Both conserved end residues are part of each CDR3. Each record gives: V gene, J gene, CDR3 protein.

TRBV23-1	TRBJ2-4	CASSQETGQHIGIQYF
TRBV29-1	TRBJ1-2	CSVEDGFRVDYGYTF
TRBV2	TRBJ2-3	CASSEGPRDYRKGTDTQYF
TRBV9	TRBJ2-5	CASSAGQDGWTQYF
TRBV7-6	TRBJ1-4	CASSFPGKNEKLFF
TRBV12-3/TRBV12-4	TRBJ1-2	CASSLTGGDGYTF
TRBV11-2	TRBJ2-1	CASSWTSGDHNEQFF
TRBV7-6	TRBJ1-4	CASSLASGHNEKLFF
TRBV5-1	TRBJ1-6	CASSQGGSPLHF
TRBV7-9	TRBJ2-7	CASSPTGVSYEQYF
TRBV7-9	TRBJ2-7	CASSSQGDYEQYF
TRBV13	TRBJ2-5	CASSPGLQETQYF
TRBV7-2	TRBJ2-7	CASSSYRAGQYF
TRBV6-4	TRBJ1-2	CASSDRGGYTF
TRBV4-1	TRBJ1-2	CASSQDPGAGGYTF
TRBV19	TRBJ1-5	CASSIAGRSNQPQHF
TRBV6-1	TRBJ2-5	CASGAVQETQYF
TRBV7-9	TRBJ2-7	CASSHRDTSYEQYF
TRBV24-1	TRBJ2-5	CATSDLGPSGETQYF
TRBV29-1	TRBJ2-5	CSVDARDSQETQYF
TRBV28	TRBJ2-1	CASSPTGGVYEQFF
TRBV27	TRBJ1-5	CASSFGEAQPQHF
TRBV4-3	TRBJ2-2	CASSHPAPGAGELFF